Each of the 21 T cell receptor beta chains below was sequenced from the same sample in a study of CD8+ T cells in alopecia areata. The authors extracted RNA and reverse transcribed it into cDNA as the sequencing template. This table comes from immunoSEQ multiplex PCR, and its TCRdb copy is limited to in-frame clones, with some not included. Of 200,000 or so clones listed, around two fifths are singletons. The sample's treatment: oral pan-JAK inhibitor, 5-10 mg twice daily. The material was CD4+ T cells sorted from blood, obtained around week 31, from a patient treated with tofacitinib. These receptors were taken from a human donor with alopecia areata.

The chain recombines TRBV5-1 with TRBJ2-5; D is ambiguous. In germline, CDR1 is SGHRS, CDR2 YFSETQ. Deletions cut 0 bases from V and 2 bases from J, with 2 bases between. The CDR3 has 12 residues. The CDR3 here is CASSLAQETQYF. DNA for the CDR3: TGCGCCAGCAGCTTGGCTCAAGAGACCCAGTACTTC.

This clone was found a few times. V gene TRBV4-1 combines with J gene TRBJ2-6; 7 nucleotides match TRBD1. This CDR3 has 18 residues. Trimming took 4 bases from V and 0 from J; bases not matched to a gene: 9. The germline V gene encodes CDR1 MGHRA and CDR2 YSYEKL. CDR3: CASSPRTGYTSGANVLTF. The CDR3 DNA reads TGCGCCAGCAGCCCTCGGACAGGATACACCTCTGGGGCCAACGTCCTGACTTTC.

The J gene is TRBJ1-2, the V gene TRBV2; D is uncertain. V was clipped by 6 bases and J by 6 bases, with 11 bases between them. The CDR3 has 12 amino acids. Germline CDR1 reads SNHLY; CDR2 reads FYNNEI. CDR3 in amino acids: CASRELSNGYTF. In DNA, the CDR3 is TGTGCCAGCAGGGAACTCTCAAATGGCTACACCTTC.

This clone appeared a few times. This chain uses TRBV5-6 with TRBJ2-3; D remains unclear. CDR3 length: 15 residues. The germline V gene encodes CDR1 SGHDT and CDR2 YYEEEE. V dropped 4 bases and J dropped 4 bases, with 16 bases sitting between them. The CDR3 here is CASSPRMYQADTQYF. The CDR3 nucleotides are TGTGCCAGCAGCCCGAGGATGTACCAAGCAGATACGCAGTATTTT. The full variable domain, its missing parts supplied by reference TRBV5-6 and TRBJ2-3, is DAGVTQSPTHLIKTRGQQVTLRCSPKSGHDTVSWYQQALGQGPQFIFQYYEEEERQRGNFPDRFSGHQFPNYSSELNVNALLLGDSALYLCASSPRMYQADTQYFGPGTRLTVL.

The V and J genes are TRBV6-5 and TRBJ2-6; no reliable D call. The CDR3 is 15 amino acids. Germline values: CDR1 MNHEY, CDR2 SVGAGI. V was shortened by 6 bases and J by 0 bases, with 9 bases between the two germline ends. The CDR3 coding sequence is TGTGCCAGCAGGCGTGGAAGCTCTGGGGCCAACGTCCTGACTTTC. This encodes CASRRGSSGANVLTF.

This sequence joins TRBV5-1 and TRBJ2-7; possible D gene TRBD1, 5 bases. Trimming took 1 base from V and 1 from J, leaving 12 bases between them. Germline CDR1 and CDR2: SGHRS and YFSETQ. This CDR3 spans 15 amino acids. CDR3 sequence reads: CASSLRWQGSYEQYF. DNA for the CDR3: TGCGCCAGCAGCTTGCGGTGGCAGGGATCCTACGAGCAGTACTTC.

This clone occurred a few times. The genes are TRBV7-2 and TRBJ1-1; a possible D gene is TRBD1 (5 bases). The CDR3 sequence is 13 residues long. CDR1 is SGHTA and CDR2 is FQGNSA in the germline V gene. Trimming stripped 7 bases from V and 10 bases from J, with 19 bases between. DNA for the CDR3: TGTGCCAGCATCCCCCTGAGGGCCGGGGGAGCTTTCTTT. Its translation is CASIPLRAGGAFF.

This clone was seen repeatedly, ten times or more. The J gene is TRBJ1-6, the V gene TRBV7-8; D is ambiguous. Germline V gives CDR1 SGHVS, CDR2 FQNEAQ. CDR3 size: 13 residues. Deletions cut 2 bases from V and 8 bases from J, with 7 bases between. In nucleotides, the CDR3 is TGTGCCAGCAGCTTATCTTGGGATTCACCCCTCCACTTT. Encoded protein: CASSLSWDSPLHF.

The chain couples TRBV5-1 to TRBJ2-7; 7 nucleotides line up with TRBD2. Losses at the gene ends were 4 bases for V and 0 bases for J; bases not matched to a gene: 1. Germline lookup yields CDR1 SGHRS and CDR2 YFSETQ. The CDR3 is 13 residues long. The chain's CDR3 is CASSRDYSYEQYF. Written as DNA, the CDR3 is TGCGCCAGCAGCCGGGACTACTCCTACGAGCAGTACTTC.

The V and J genes are TRBV5-6 and TRBJ2-2; D remains ambiguous. The CDR3 has 12 amino acids. Per germline, CDR1 SGHDT and CDR2 YYEEEE. Deletions cut 2 bases from V and 8 bases from J, with 7 bases between. CDR3 nucleotides: TGTGCCAGCAGCTTTTCGTCGGGGGAGCTGTTTTTT. Its translation is CASSFSSGELFF.

In its sample, this clone was seen a few times. The rearrangement links TRBV30 to TRBJ2-1, with 7 bases identical to TRBD2. The CDR3 covers 19 residues. Germline V gene sequence: CDR1 GTSNPN, CDR2 SVGIG (reference sequence). Germline trimming cut 1 base from V and 4 bases from J; bases unmatched to any gene: 19. CDR3 sequence reads: CAWSGLGPKREGTYNEQFF. In DNA, the CDR3 is TGTGCCTGGAGTGGTCTCGGTCCGAAGCGGGAAGGAACTTACAATGAGCAGTTCTTC.

The rearrangement uses TRBV14 and TRBJ2-5; D call uncertain. The CDR3 covers 12 residues. CDR1 and CDR2 from the germline V gene are SGHDN and FVKESK. Trimming removed 2 bases at V and 3 bases at J, with 4 bases between. The CDR3 reads CASSQRKETQYF. The CDR3 bases are TGTGCCAGCAGCCAACGGAAAGAGACCCAGTACTTC.

The V call is TRBV5-1, the J call TRBJ1-1; D is ambiguous. The germline V gene has CDR1 SGHRS and CDR2 YFSETQ. The CDR3 consists of 16 residues. Between the trimmed V and J ends, which lost 2 bases and 3 bases, there was a span of 17 bases. CDR3 nucleotides: TGCGCCAGCAGCTTTGGTTTATCGGGAGCGGACACTGAAGCTTTCTTT. This translates into CASSFGLSGADTEAFF.

With regard to this clone: The germline gene is not matched at one end of the junction; a read error may be the cause. The sample contains more than one DNA sequence encoding this CDR3. This sequence joins TRBV6-1 and TRBJ1-5; D is undetermined. CDR3 size: 13 residues. Germline V gives CDR1 MNHNS, CDR2 SASEGT. The CDR3, as DNA: TGTGCCAGCAGCGAAGACGGCAATCAGCCCCAGCATTTT. Translated, it gives CASSEDGNQPQHF.

The chain couples TRBV28 to TRBJ1-1; maybe TRBD1 (5 bases). V was cut by 3 bases and J by 8 bases, with 16 bases left in between. Germline V gene sequence: CDR1 MDHEN, CDR2 SYDVKM. The CDR3 extends over 14 amino acids. The CDR3 region is CASSFHGAAGEAFF. In DNA form, the CDR3 reads TGTGCCAGCAGTTTTCACGGGGCGGCCGGAGAAGCTTTCTTT.

The table lists this clone with a few counts. The chain has TRBV29-1 and TRBJ2-1, with D perhaps TRBD2 (6 bases). The ends were cut back, 6 bases at V and 3 bases at J, with 15 bases in the middle. Germline V gene sequence: CDR1 SQVTM, CDR2 ANQGSEA. The CDR3 sequence is 14 residues long. The CDR3 spells CSVAGRRSYNEQFF. CDR3 in DNA: TGCAGCGTCGCTGGGAGGAGGAGCTACAATGAGCAGTTCTTC.

This clone was detected only a few times. The rearrangement joins TRBV5-1 to TRBJ2-7; D is tentatively TRBD1 or TRBD2 (5 bases each). Germline CDR1 is SGHRS and CDR2 is YFSETQ. The CDR3 runs to 14 residues. The ends were cut back, 4 bases at V and 0 bases at J, with 11 bases in the middle. CDR3 amino acids: CASSPMGPSYEQYF. Written as DNA, the CDR3 is TGCGCCAGCAGCCCCATGGGACCCTCCTACGAGCAGTACTTC.

This clone was observed a handful of times. This sequence joins TRBV5-5 and TRBJ2-7; no definite D call. This CDR3 region has 14 residues. Germline CDR1 and CDR2: SGHKS and YYEKEE (reference sequence). The V and J ends lost 2 bases and 2 bases respectively, with 11 bases between them. In nucleotides, the CDR3 is TGTGCCAGCAGCTTTATGGGCCCCCCCTACGAGCAGTACTTC. It codes for CASSFMGPPYEQYF. The variable domain in full, completed from reference TRBV5-5 and TRBJ2-7, reads DAGVTQSPTHLIKTRGQQVTLRCSPISGHKSVSWYQQVLGQGPQFIFQYYEKEERGRGNFPDRFSARQFPNYSSELNVNALLLGDSALYLCASSFMGPPYEQYFGPGTRLTVT.

The chain joins TRBV27 to TRBJ2-7; no definite D call. Germline values: CDR1 MNHEY, CDR2 SMNVEV (reference sequence). V lost 6 bases and J lost 3, with 9 bases in between. This CDR3 contains 12 residues. This CDR3 is CASRGNIYEQYF. CDR3 in DNA: TGTGCCAGCAGAGGGAATATCTACGAGCAGTACTTC.

V usage is TRBV7-8 and J usage is TRBJ2-7, with TRBD1 matching 10 bases. J gave up 3 bases and V 2 bases, and 4 bases lay outside the gene matches. The CDR3 is made up of 15 amino acids. The germline CDR1 and CDR2 sequences are SGHVS and FQNEAQ. The DNA for the CDR3 is TGTGCCAGCAGCTTACACCGGACAGGGGGCTACGAGCAGTACTTC. Its protein product is CASSLHRTGGYEQYF.

This chain links TRBV5-1 with TRBJ2-1; a weak D match, TRBD2 (6 bases). V shed 3 bases and J shed 3 bases, with 16 bases lying between them. The germline CDR1 and CDR2 sequences are SGHRS and YFSETQ. The CDR3 has 16 amino acids. The CDR3 sequence is CASSWVGRDFYNEQFF. CDR3 sequence (DNA): TGCGCCAGCAGCTGGGTGGGCAGGGACTTCTACAATGAGCAGTTCTTC.